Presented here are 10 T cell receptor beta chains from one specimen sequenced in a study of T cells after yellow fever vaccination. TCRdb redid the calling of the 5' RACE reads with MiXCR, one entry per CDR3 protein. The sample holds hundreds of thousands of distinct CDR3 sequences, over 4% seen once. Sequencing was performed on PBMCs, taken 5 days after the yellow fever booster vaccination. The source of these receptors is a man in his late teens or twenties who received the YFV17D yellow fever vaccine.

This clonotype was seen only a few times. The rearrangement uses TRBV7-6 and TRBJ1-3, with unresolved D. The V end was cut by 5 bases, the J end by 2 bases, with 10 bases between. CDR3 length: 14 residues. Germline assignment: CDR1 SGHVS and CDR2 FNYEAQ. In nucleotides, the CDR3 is TGTGCCAGCAGCCTGCTTTCCGCTGGAAACACCATATATTTT. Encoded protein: CASSLLSAGNTIYF. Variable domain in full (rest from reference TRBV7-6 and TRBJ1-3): GAGVSQSPRYKVTKRGQDVALRCDPISGHVSLYWYRQALGQGPEFLTYFNYEAQQDKSGLPNDRFSAERPEGSISTLTIQRTEQRDSAMYRCASSLLSAGNTIYFGEGSWLTVV.

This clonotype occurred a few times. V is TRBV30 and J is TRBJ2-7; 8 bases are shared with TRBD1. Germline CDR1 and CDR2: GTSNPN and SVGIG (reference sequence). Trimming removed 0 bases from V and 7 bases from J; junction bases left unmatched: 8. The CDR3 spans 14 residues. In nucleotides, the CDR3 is TGTGCCTGGAGTGTACCACTCAGGGGGCTGGAGCAGTACTTC. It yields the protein CAWSVPLRGLEQYF.

The DNA of the CDR3 is TGCAGTGTTTTGGGGGGGCGCGAGACCCAGTACTTC. As protein: CSVLGGRETQYF. The chain is built from TRBV20-1 and TRBJ2-5; weak D call: TRBD2 (7 bases). The V gene's germline CDR1 is DFQATT and CDR2 SNEGSKA (reference sequence). The CDR3 runs to 12 residues. Trimming took off 7 bases at V and 5 bases at J, with 14 bases between the two ends.

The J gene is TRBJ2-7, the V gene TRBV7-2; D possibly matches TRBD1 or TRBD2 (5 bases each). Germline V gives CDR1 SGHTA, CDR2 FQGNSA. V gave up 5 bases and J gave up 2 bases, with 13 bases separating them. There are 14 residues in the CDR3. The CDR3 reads CASSTTRGPYEQYF. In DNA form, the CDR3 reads TGTGCCAGCAGCACCACTAGGGGACCCTACGAGCAGTACTTC. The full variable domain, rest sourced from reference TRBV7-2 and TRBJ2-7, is GAGVSQSPSNKVTEKGKDVELRCDPISGHTALYWYRQSLGQGLEFLIYFQGNSAPDKSGLPSDRFSAERTGGSVSTLTIQRTQQEDSAVYLCASSTTRGPYEQYFGPGTRLTVT.

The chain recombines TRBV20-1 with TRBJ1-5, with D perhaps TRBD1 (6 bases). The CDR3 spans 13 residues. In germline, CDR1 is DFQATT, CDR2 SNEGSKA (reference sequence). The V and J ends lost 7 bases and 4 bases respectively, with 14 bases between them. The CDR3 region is CSVLQGTNQPQHF. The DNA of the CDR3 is TGCAGTGTCCTACAGGGAACTAATCAGCCCCAGCATTTT.

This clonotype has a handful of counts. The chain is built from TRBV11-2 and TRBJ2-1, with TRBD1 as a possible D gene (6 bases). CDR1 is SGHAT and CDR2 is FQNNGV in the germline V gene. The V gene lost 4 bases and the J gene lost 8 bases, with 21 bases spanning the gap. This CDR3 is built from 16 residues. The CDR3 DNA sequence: TGTGCCAGCAGCTCGCGCCGGGACACCCTAGGCGATGAGCAGTTCTTC. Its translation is CASSSRRDTLGDEQFF.

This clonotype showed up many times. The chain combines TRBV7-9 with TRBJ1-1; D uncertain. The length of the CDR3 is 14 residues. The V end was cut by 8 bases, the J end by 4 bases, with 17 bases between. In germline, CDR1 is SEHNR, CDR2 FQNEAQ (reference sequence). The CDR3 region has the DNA TGTGCCAGCGCCGGGGTCGCTTCGAGCACTGAAGCTTTCTTT. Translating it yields CASAGVASSTEAFF.

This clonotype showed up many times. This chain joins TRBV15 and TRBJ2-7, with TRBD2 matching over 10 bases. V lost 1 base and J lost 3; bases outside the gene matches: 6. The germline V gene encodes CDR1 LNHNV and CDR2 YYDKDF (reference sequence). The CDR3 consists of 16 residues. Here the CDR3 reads CATSRGGAGGNYEQYV. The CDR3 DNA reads TGTGCCACCAGCAGAGGTGGAGCGGGGGGGAACTACGAGCAGTACGTC.

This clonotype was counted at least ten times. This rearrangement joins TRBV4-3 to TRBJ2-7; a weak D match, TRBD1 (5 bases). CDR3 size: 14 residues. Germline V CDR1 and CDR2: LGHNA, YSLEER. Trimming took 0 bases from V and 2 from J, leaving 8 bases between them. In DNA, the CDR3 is TGCGCCAGCAGCCAAGATCACAGGACCTACGAGCAGTACTTC. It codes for CASSQDHRTYEQYF.

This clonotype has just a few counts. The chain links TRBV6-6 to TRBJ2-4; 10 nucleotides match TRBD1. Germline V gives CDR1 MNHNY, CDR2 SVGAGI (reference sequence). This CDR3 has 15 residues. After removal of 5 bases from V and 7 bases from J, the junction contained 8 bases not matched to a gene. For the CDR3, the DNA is TGTGCCAGCAGTGTATCCGGGACAGGGGAGAACATTCAGTACTTC. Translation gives CASSVSGTGENIQYF.